These T cell receptor beta chains were read from a single sample in a study of T cell responses to AZD1222 COVID-19 vaccine. The assay was immunoSEQ multiplex PCR, and TCRdb's table has in-frame clones only and misses some. The sample lists 200,000 or so clones, around 87% seen once, with about 2.5% in the top ten. The material sequenced was peripheral blood, taken on day 0 of MenACWY control vaccination. These receptors came from an adult in good health. The CDR3 runs from the conserved cysteine through the conserved F or W. Fields, in order: clone size, V gene, CDR3 protein. Only some rows state a clone size, as once, few, many or a class for expanded clones.

.	TRBV28	CASSPSWTSGGYEQYF
.	TRBV6-1	CASSQDSSYEQYF
.	TRBV28	CASSLSARIGGYTF
.	TRBV19	CASSSRSWASRSGANVLTF
once	TRBV7-3	CASSLNRDRGQEQYF
.	TRBV5-3	CARSTGTSGRMGYNEQFF
.	TRBV5-4	CASSASNRGLNYGYTF
.	TRBV19	CASSATGTAGNTIYF
.	TRBV7-8	CASSLDVFVSYEQYF
.	TRBV28	CASSQPRPAEAFF
.	TRBV29-1	CSAGTGDTEAFF
.	TRBV30	CAWSVQASYEQYF
.	TRBV19	CASSIWQNTGELFF
.	TRBV19	CASGSINEKLFF
.	TRBV6-2/TRBV6-3	CASSHRDSSYEQYF
.	TRBV27	CASSLRGGNTEAFF
.	TRBV19	CASKTSGGNRFYNEQFF
few	TRBV21-1	CATQGRVETEAFF
.	TRBV7-3	CASSSRTGARDEQFF
once	TRBV5-4	CASSLGLGGQVSPLHF
.	TRBV5-3	CARSRQGAREQYF
.	TRBV10-3	CASLPTGGTEAFF
.	TRBV6-2/TRBV6-3	CASSMTSGASEQFF
.	TRBV14	CASSQGFPYEQYF
.	TRBV11-2	CASSRGAEGGYTF
.	TRBV28	CASSSDRVRAEAFF
.	TRBV7-9	CASSPPMGNYGYTF
few	TRBV29-1	CSVEGPSRSTEAFF
.	TRBV3-1/TRBV3-2	CASSQGISNQPQHF